This T cell receptor (beta chain) came from a study of technical replicates of blood from a handful of donors (dated by TCRdb to 2016 to 2017). A remark on this clone: No cognate antigen has been identified for it. Base qualities are missing; no much larger clone stands one base away.

CDR1 and CDR2, looked up from the germline V gene (reference sequence), are SGHNT and YYREEE. Including the terminal cysteine and phenylalanine, the CDR3 comprises 13 residues. The kept DNA is CDR3 alone, 39 bases in frame from the first base. Between the V and J ends, shortened by 1 base and 1 base respectively, the junction contains 5 bases. Preparation of the library involved the immunoSEQ multiplex PCR assay. TCRdb stores this immuneACCESS table with in-frame sequences only. Part of the clones is absent; in the studies checked, under half of the shortfall reflects unresolved V genes, and no reason is known for the rest. In all, the sample holds about 68,000 clones, and roughly 97% of those were seen once. Over 0.2% of the sample is in the top ten clones.

Sequenced: T cells isolated from PBMCs. Recombination joined TRBV5-4 with TRBJ1-1; the D gene is not confidently resolved. The receptor's source is a human donor in good health. For the CDR3, the sequence is CASSLLPNTEAFF. DNA sequence: TGTGCCAGCAGCTTGCTCCCGAACACTGAAGCTTTCTTT.